This T cell receptor (beta chain) was recorded in a study of blood T cell repertoires in COVID-19. Across the study: Collection of acute and convalescent COVID-19 samples took place in the United States, Italy and Spain. Sources were T cells, B-cell-depleted T cells, or PBMCs; the material itself was cDNA or gDNA.

This clone has only a few counts. Germline CDR1 is SGHRS and CDR2 is YFSETQ. The CDR3 is 14 amino acids. V lost 2 bases and J lost 6; bases outside the gene matches: 8. In the original processing: Amplifying reference gene primers gave estimates of nucleated cell counts. Method: immunoSEQ multiplex PCR; TCRdb's copy keeps in-frame clones and lacks some. V, J and clone size were drawn from that table, and D and trimming were deduced from the DNA. The sample holds 100,000 to 120,000 clones; roughly 90% are singletons and the top ten take roughly 8.1%. The sequenced sample was peripheral blood. The TCR originated in a woman between 70 and 85 years old who had recovered from COVID-19. This chain links TRBV5-1 with TRBJ2-7, with 7 bases identical to TRBD1. The CDR3 reads CASSFLTGEGEQYF. The CDR3, as DNA: TGCGCCAGCAGCTTTTTAACAGGGGAAGGCGAGCAGTACTTC.